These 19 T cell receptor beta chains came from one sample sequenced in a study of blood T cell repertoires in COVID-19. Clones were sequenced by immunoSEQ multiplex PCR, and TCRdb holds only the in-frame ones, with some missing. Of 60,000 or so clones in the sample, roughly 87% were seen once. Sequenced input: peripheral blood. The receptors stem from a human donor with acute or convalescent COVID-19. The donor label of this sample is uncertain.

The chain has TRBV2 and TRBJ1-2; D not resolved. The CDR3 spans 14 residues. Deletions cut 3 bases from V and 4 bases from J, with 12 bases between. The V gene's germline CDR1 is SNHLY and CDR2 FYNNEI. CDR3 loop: CASSEAGSGYGYTF. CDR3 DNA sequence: TGTGCCAGCAGTGAGGCGGGATCGGGCTATGGCTACACCTTC. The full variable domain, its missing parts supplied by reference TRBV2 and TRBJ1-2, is EPEVTQTPSHQVTQMGQEVILRCVPISNHLYFYWYRQILGQKVEFLVSFYNNEISEKSEIFDDQFSVERPDGSNFTLKIRSTKLEDSAMYFCASSEAGSGYGYTFGSGTRLTVV.

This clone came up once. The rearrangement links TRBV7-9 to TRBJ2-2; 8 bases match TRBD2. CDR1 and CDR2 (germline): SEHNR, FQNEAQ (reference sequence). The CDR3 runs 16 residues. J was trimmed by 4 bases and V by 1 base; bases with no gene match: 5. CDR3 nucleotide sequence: TGTGCCAGCAGCTTAGGTTGGACTAGCATCACCGGGGAGCTGTTTTTT. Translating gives CASSLGWTSITGELFF.

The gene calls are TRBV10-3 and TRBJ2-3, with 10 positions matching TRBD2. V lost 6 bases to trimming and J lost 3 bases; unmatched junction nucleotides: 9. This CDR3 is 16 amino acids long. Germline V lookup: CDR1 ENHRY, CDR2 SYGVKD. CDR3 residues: CAIRGGTSDPTDTQYF. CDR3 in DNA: TGTGCCATCAGGGGGGGGACTAGCGACCCGACAGATACGCAGTATTTT.

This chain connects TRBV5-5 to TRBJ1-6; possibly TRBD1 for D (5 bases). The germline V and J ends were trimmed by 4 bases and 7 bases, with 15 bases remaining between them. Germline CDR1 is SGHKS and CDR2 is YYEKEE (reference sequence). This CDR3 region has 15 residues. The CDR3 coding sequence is TGTGCCAGCAGCGTTACGGGACTGATAAATTCACCCCTCCACTTT. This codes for CASSVTGLINSPLHF.

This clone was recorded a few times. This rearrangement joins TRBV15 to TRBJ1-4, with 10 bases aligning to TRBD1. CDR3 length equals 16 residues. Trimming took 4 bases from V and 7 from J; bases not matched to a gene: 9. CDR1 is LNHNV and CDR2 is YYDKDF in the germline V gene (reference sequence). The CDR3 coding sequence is TGTGCCACCAGCAAGGGACAGGGGATATGGGGTGAAAAACTGTTTTTT. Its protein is CATSKGQGIWGEKLFF.

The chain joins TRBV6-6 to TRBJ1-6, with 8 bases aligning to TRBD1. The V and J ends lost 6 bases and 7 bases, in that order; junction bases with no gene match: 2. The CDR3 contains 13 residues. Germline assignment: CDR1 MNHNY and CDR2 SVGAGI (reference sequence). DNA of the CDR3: TGTGCCAGCAGGGGACAGGAGAATTCACCCCTCCACTTT. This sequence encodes CASRGQENSPLHF.

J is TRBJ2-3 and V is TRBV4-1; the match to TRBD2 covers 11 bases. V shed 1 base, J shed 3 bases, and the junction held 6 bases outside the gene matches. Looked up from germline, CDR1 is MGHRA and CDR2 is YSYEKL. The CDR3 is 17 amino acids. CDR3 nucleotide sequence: TGCGCCAGCAGCCAAGGACTAGCGGGGATCCTAACAGATACGCAGTATTTT. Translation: CASSQGLAGILTDTQYF.

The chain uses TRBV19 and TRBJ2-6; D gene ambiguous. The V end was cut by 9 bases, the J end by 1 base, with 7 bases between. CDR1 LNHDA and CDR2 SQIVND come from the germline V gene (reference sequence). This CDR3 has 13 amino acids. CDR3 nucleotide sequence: TGTGCCAGAGACTGGTCTGGGGCCAACGTCCTGACTTTC. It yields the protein CARDWSGANVLTF.

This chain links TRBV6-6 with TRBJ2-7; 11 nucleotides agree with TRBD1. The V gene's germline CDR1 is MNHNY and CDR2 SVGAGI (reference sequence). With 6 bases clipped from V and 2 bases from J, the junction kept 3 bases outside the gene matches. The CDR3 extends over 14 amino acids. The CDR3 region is CASRKGQGAYEQYV. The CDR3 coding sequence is TGTGCCAGCAGGAAGGGACAGGGGGCCTACGAGCAGTACGTC.

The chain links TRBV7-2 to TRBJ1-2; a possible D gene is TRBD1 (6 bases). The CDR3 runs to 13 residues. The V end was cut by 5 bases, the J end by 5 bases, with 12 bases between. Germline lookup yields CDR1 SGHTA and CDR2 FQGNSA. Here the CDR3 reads CASSDPRGYGYTF. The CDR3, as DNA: TGTGCCAGCAGCGATCCAAGGGGGTATGGCTACACCTTC.

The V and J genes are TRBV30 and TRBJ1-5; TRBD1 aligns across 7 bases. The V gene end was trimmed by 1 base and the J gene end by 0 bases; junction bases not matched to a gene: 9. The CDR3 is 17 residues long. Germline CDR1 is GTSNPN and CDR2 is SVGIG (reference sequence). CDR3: CAWSGGQRLPSNQPQHF. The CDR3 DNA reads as TGTGCCTGGAGTGGGGGACAGAGGCTCCCTAGCAATCAGCCCCAGCATTTT.

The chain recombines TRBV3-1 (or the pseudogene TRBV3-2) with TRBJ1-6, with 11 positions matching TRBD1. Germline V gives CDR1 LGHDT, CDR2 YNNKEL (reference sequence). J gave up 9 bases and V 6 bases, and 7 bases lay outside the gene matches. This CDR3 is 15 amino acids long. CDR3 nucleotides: TGTGCCAGCAGTCGGGGGACAGGGGGAGGTTCACCCCTCCACTTT. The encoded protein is CASSRGTGGGSPLHF.

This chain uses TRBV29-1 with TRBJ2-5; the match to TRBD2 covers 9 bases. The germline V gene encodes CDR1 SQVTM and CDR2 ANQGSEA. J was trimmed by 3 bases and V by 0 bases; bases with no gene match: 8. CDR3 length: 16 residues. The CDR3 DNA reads TGCAGCGTTGAAGATCTGTCTGCGGGGGGGAAAGAGACCCAGTACTTC. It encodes CSVEDLSAGGKETQYF. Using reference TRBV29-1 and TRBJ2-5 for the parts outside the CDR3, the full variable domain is SAVISQKPSRDICQRGTSLTIQCQVDSQVTMMFWYRQQPGQSLTLIATANQGSEATYESGFVIDKFPISRPNLTFSTLTVSNMSPEDSSIYLCSVEDLSAGGKETQYFGPGTRLLVL.

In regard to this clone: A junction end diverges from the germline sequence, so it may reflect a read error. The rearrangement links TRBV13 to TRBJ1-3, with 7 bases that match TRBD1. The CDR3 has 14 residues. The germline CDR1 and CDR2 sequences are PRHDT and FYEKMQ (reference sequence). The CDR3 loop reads CASSLGQAGNTIYF. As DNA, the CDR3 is TGTGCCAGCAGCCTAGGACAGGCCGGAAACACCATATATTTT.

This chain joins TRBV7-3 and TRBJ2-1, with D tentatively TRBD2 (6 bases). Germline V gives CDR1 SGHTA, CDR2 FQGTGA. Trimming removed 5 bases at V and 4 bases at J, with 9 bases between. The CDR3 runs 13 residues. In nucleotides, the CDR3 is TGTGCCAGCAGCCACGGGAGTTACAATGAGCAGTTCTTC. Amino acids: CASSHGSYNEQFF.

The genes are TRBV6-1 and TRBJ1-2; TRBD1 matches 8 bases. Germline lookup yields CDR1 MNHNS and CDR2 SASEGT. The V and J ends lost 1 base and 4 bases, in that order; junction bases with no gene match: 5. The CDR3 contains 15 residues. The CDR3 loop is CASSEGIGQGYGYTF. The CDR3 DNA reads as TGTGCCAGCAGTGAAGGGATCGGACAGGGCTATGGCTACACCTTC.

CDR3 sequence (DNA): TGCGCCAGCAGTGAGTCACAGGGATCTAGGGTGACCTACGAGCAGTACTTC. It translates to CASSESQGSRVTYEQYF. This chain connects TRBV10-2 to TRBJ2-7, with a possible D match to TRBD1 (6 bases). This CDR3 has 17 amino acids. The V gene's germline CDR1 is WSHSY and CDR2 SAAADI. The V gene lost 0 bases and the J gene lost 2 bases, with 17 bases spanning the gap.

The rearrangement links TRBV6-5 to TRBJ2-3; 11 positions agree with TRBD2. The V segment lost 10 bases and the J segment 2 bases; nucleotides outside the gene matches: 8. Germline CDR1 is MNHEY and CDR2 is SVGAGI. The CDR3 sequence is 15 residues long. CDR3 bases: TGTGCCACCACCGGGACTAGCGGTTTCACAGATACGCAGTATTTT. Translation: CATTGTSGFTDTQYF.

This chain's CDR3 is CASGAAGGPNTGELFF. The CDR3 DNA sequence: TGTGCCTCCGGGGCAGCGGGAGGGCCAAACACCGGGGAGCTGTTTTTT. This chain uses TRBV7-3 with TRBJ2-2; the match to TRBD2 covers 10 bases. Trimming removed 11 bases from V and 2 bases from J; junction bases left unmatched: 11. The CDR3 covers 16 residues. Germline V lookup: CDR1 SGHTA, CDR2 FQGTGA.